These 28 T cell receptor beta chains came from one sample sequenced in a study of T cell responses to AZD1222 COVID-19 vaccine. Clones were sequenced by immunoSEQ multiplex PCR, and TCRdb holds only the in-frame ones, with some missing. Of roughly 160,000 clones in the sample, 92% were seen once. The source was peripheral blood, collected 28 days after the second AZD1222 dose. The receptors originated from an adult who received the AZD1222 COVID-19 vaccine.

The CDR3 spells CASSGQGTRETQYF. The DNA for the CDR3 is TGTGCCAGCAGTGGACAGGGAACCCGAGAGACCCAGTACTTC. V gene TRBV5-5 combines with J gene TRBJ2-5, with 8 positions matching TRBD1. The germline gives CDR1 SGHKS, CDR2 YYEKEE (reference sequence). V lost 5 bases to trimming and J lost 4 bases; unmatched junction nucleotides: 7. The CDR3 loop spans 14 amino acids.

This chain links TRBV6-5 with TRBJ1-1; D unclear. V was cut by 0 bases and J by 1 base, with 9 bases left in between. This CDR3 region has 15 residues. The germline V gene has CDR1 MNHEY and CDR2 SVGAGI. The CDR3 sequence: CASSYSWGGNTEAFF. The CDR3 DNA reads as TGTGCCAGCAGTTACTCCTGGGGTGGGAACACTGAAGCTTTCTTT.

The J gene is TRBJ2-4, the V gene TRBV18; TRBD1 matches at 7 bases. The V gene end was trimmed by 3 bases and the J gene end by 2 bases; junction bases not matched to a gene: 7. This CDR3 is 16 amino acids long. Looked up from germline, CDR1 is KGHSH and CDR2 is LQKENI. This chain's CDR3 is CASSPGTEGSKNIQYF. The CDR3 coding sequence is TGTGCCAGCTCACCGGGGACAGAAGGTTCCAAAAACATTCAGTACTTC. Complete variable domain (other parts from reference TRBV18 and TRBJ2-4): NAGVMQNPRHLVRRRGQEARLRCSPMKGHSHVYWYRQLPEEGLKFMVYLQKENIIDESGMPKERFSAEFPKEGPSILRIQQVVRGDSAAYFCASSPGTEGSKNIQYFGAGTRLSVL.

The chain couples TRBV30 to TRBJ1-1; D gene ambiguous. Trimming removed 3 bases at V and 1 base at J, with 18 bases between. This CDR3 has 16 residues. CDR1 and CDR2 from the germline V gene are GTSNPN and SVGIG (reference sequence). DNA of the CDR3: TGTGCCTGGAGGGAACCGATGACCAGCTGGAACACTGAAGCTTTCTTT. Translating gives CAWREPMTSWNTEAFF.

The chain has TRBV30 and TRBJ1-3; tentatively, D is TRBD1 (6 bases). Germline CDR1 is GTSNPN and CDR2 is SVGIG (reference sequence). This CDR3 spans 14 amino acids. Trimming removed 2 bases at V and 1 base at J, with 9 bases between. This CDR3 reads CAWSQGQSGNTIYF. DNA of the CDR3: TGTGCCTGGAGTCAGGGGCAGTCTGGAAACACCATATATTTT.

The chain joins TRBV5-1 to TRBJ2-2; D not resolved. The CDR3 runs 16 residues. Germline V gene lookup returns CDR1 SGHRS and CDR2 YFSETQ. Trimming removed 0 bases at V and 0 bases at J, with 9 bases between. The CDR3 nucleotides are TGCGCCAGCAGCTTGGCCGTTAGCCCGAACACCGGGGAGCTGTTTTTT. Translating gives CASSLAVSPNTGELFF.

The chain carries TRBV4-2 and TRBJ1-1; the D gene is possibly TRBD1 (5 bases). Per the germline V gene, CDR1 is LGHNA and CDR2 is YNFKEQ. This CDR3 comprises 18 residues. Trimming shortened V by 0 bases and J by 7 bases, and 24 bases separated the two germline ends. The CDR3 here is CASSQDSGQGLAGSEAFF. Written as DNA, the CDR3 is TGTGCCAGCAGCCAAGATTCGGGGCAGGGCTTGGCTGGGAGTGAAGCTTTCTTT.

J is TRBJ2-5 and V is TRBV4-3, with TRBD2 matching over 16 bases. This CDR3 is 17 amino acids long. Germline CDR1 LGHNA, CDR2 YSLEER. The ends lost 4 bases at V and 4 bases at J; junction bases unmatched: 6. The CDR3 sequence is CASSLGTSGRVGETQYF. CDR3 DNA: TGCGCCAGCAGCCTCGGGACTAGCGGGAGGGTAGGAGAGACCCAGTACTTC.

The chain has TRBV7-8 and TRBJ2-5; perhaps TRBD2 as D (5 bases). Looked up from germline, CDR1 is SGHVS and CDR2 is FQNEAQ. The CDR3 is made up of 17 amino acids. Between the trimmed V and J ends, which lost 5 bases and 1 base, there was a span of 20 bases. CDR3 DNA: TGTGCCAGCAGCCTCGGGATCAGAAGGGTTTTCCAAGAGACCCAGTACTTC. Translating gives CASSLGIRRVFQETQYF.

The rearrangement uses TRBV7-2 and TRBJ2-7; 7 bases agree with TRBD2. After removal of 4 bases from V and 5 bases from J, the junction contained 5 bases not matched to a gene. This CDR3 spans 13 amino acids. Germline V lookup: CDR1 SGHTA, CDR2 FQGNSA. In DNA form, the CDR3 reads TGTGCCAGCAGCTCCATGGGGGGGGACGAGCAGTACTTC. It codes for CASSSMGGDEQYF.

The V and J genes are TRBV24-1 and TRBJ2-1; 7 bases fit TRBD1. Germline V lookup: CDR1 KGHDR, CDR2 SFDVKD. Trimming cost V 4 bases and J 10 bases; bases outside gene matches: 6. This CDR3 is 13 amino acids long. In DNA, the CDR3 is TGTGCCACCAGTGACCCCGACAGGGAAGAGCAGTTCTTC. This codes for CATSDPDREEQFF.

The chain is built from TRBV30 and TRBJ1-2; 9 bases agree with TRBD1. The CDR3 is 14 residues long. CDR1 and CDR2 from the germline V gene are GTSNPN and SVGIG (reference sequence). V lost 2 bases to trimming and J lost 6 bases; unmatched junction nucleotides: 7. The CDR3 loop reads CAWSWNDRGDGYTF. DNA for the CDR3: TGTGCCTGGAGTTGGAACGACAGGGGGGATGGCTACACCTTC.

This chain uses TRBV5-6 with TRBJ2-5; 7 bases map to TRBD2. After removal of 1 base from V and 4 bases from J, the junction contained 7 bases not matched to a gene. Germline V gene data show CDR1 as SGHDT and CDR2 as YYEEEE. The CDR3 runs 15 residues. CDR3 sequence: CASSLNGLVGETQYF. CDR3 bases: TGTGCCAGCAGCTTGAACGGACTAGTGGGAGAGACCCAGTACTTC.

The rearrangement uses TRBV4-1 and TRBJ1-4, with 7 nucleotides matching TRBD1. V lost 0 bases and J lost 9; bases outside the gene matches: 7. Germline V lookup: CDR1 MGHRA, CDR2 YSYEKL. This CDR3 region has 15 residues. The CDR3 DNA follows: TGCGCCAGCAGCCAAGAGAAGGGGGCCCTCCAAAAACTGTTTTTT. Amino acids: CASSQEKGALQKLFF.

The V call is TRBV5-1, the J call TRBJ2-5, with 14 bases aligning to TRBD2. The length of the CDR3 is 17 residues. The junction had 9 bases not matched to a gene; V was cut back by 4 bases and J by 4 bases. CDR1 and CDR2 (germline): SGHRS, YFSETQ. The CDR3 DNA reads TGCGCCAGCAGCCCAGGGACTAGCGGGAGAGGCGTAGAGACCCAGTACTTC. It encodes CASSPGTSGRGVETQYF.

This clone has a single count. CDR3 bases: TGTGCCAGCAGCAAAGGGGCGGGAGCGGTAGATACGCAGTATTTT. Its protein is CASSKGAGAVDTQYF. This sequence joins TRBV21-1 and TRBJ2-3; TRBD2 reflects the table's D call only, with no check against the DNA. TRBV21-1 constitutes a pseudogene. The CDR3 consists of 15 residues.

J is TRBJ1-2 and V is TRBV4-2; 7 nucleotides align to TRBD1. The CDR3 loop spans 14 amino acids. Germline-derived CDR1 and CDR2 are LGHNA and YNFKEQ. V was clipped by 1 base and J by 8 bases; unmatched bases: 7. The CDR3 region has the DNA TGTGCCAGCAGCCAAGGGGACAGACCTACGGGCTACACCTTC. Protein: CASSQGDRPTGYTF.

This clone has a handful of counts. The genes are TRBV7-9 and TRBJ1-1; D remains unclear. Germline V gives CDR1 SEHNR, CDR2 FQNEAQ (reference sequence). V lost 3 bases and J 5 bases, leaving 7 bases between the germline ends. This CDR3 spans 12 amino acids. The CDR3 sequence: CASSLWQTEAFF. The CDR3 DNA is TGTGCCAGCAGCTTGTGGCAGACTGAAGCTTTCTTT.

CDR3 bases: TGTGCCTGTATGGAGGGACATAGCAATCAGCCCCAGCATTTT. It translates to CACMEGHSNQPQHF. The genes are TRBV30 and TRBJ1-5, with a possible D match to TRBD1 (6 bases). The CDR3 is made up of 14 amino acids. Germline V gene data show CDR1 as GTSNPN and CDR2 as SVGIG (reference sequence). With 6 bases removed from V and 0 bases from J, the gap between germline ends came to 12 bases.

This chain links TRBV5-1 with TRBJ1-1, with D tentatively TRBD1 (5 bases). Germline V gene lookup returns CDR1 SGHRS and CDR2 YFSETQ. The CDR3 loop spans 13 amino acids. Between the trimmed V and J ends, which lost 2 bases and 6 bases, there was a span of 11 bases. The CDR3 region has the DNA TGCGCCAGCAGCTTCCAGGGTTCCTCTGAAGCTTTCTTT. Amino acid sequence: CASSFQGSSEAFF.

This clone has a single count. For the CDR3, the DNA is TGCGCCAGCAGCCAAGAACTAGCGGGAGGATCCTACGAGCAGTACTTC. It yields the protein CASSQELAGGSYEQYF. This chain joins TRBV4-1 and TRBJ2-7; 12 nucleotides match TRBD2. The V segment lost 0 bases and the J segment 1 base; nucleotides outside the gene matches: 1. CDR3 length: 16 residues. CDR1 is MGHRA, CDR2 YSYEKL, per germline.

This clone was detected once. The chain couples TRBV21-1 to TRBJ2-2. TRBV21-1 is listed as a pseudogene. This CDR3 comprises 16 residues. The CDR3 region has the DNA TGTGCCAGCAGCAGGCCCCGGGGGCGTAGTACCGGGGAGCTGTTTTTT. The encoded protein is CASSRPRGRSTGELFF.

The V and J genes are TRBV3-1 (or the pseudogene TRBV3-2) and TRBJ1-3; no clear D. CDR1 and CDR2 (germline): LGHDT, YNNKEL (reference sequence). The CDR3 is 13 residues long. The V gene lost 4 bases and the J gene lost 12 bases, with 16 bases spanning the gap. In DNA, the CDR3 is TGTGCCAGCAGCCCACAAAGGGTTAGTGACATATATTTT. Translated: CASSPQRVSDIYF.

The chain couples TRBV28 to TRBJ2-3; D possibly corresponds to TRBD1 (5 bases). The germline CDR1 and CDR2 sequences are MDHEN and SYDVKM. The CDR3 is 14 amino acids. Trimming removed 8 bases at V and 2 bases at J, with 14 bases between. The CDR3 sequence is CASGTLGVTDTQYF. The CDR3 nucleotides read TGTGCCAGCGGTACGTTAGGGGTCACAGATACGCAGTATTTT.

J is TRBJ1-2 and V is TRBV27, with D unresolved. The CDR3 covers 15 residues. CDR1 is MNHEY, CDR2 SMNVEV, per germline (reference sequence). V lost 0 bases and J lost 4, with 12 bases in between. The CDR3 loop is CASSLSYGNPYGYTF. The CDR3 nucleotides read TGTGCCAGCAGTTTATCTTATGGCAACCCCTATGGCTACACCTTC.

This chain connects TRBV27 to TRBJ1-1, with D unresolved. The CDR3 extends over 14 amino acids. Trimming stripped 3 bases from V and 1 base from J, with 9 bases between. CDR1 and CDR2 from the germline V gene are MNHEY and SMNVEV (reference sequence). CDR3 amino acids: CASSFRTSNTEAFF. CDR3 coding DNA: TGTGCCAGCAGTTTTCGTACTTCGAACACTGAAGCTTTCTTT.

The rearrangement joins TRBV3-1 (or the pseudogene TRBV3-2) to TRBJ2-7; TRBD1 matches 11 bases. V dropped 3 bases and J dropped 2; count of bases not matched to a gene: 9. The CDR3 runs 17 residues. Germline lookup yields CDR1 LGHDT and CDR2 YNNKEL (reference sequence). Here the CDR3 DNA reads TGTGCCAGCAGCCAGGGTCATCCGGGACAGGGGGCCTACGAGCAGTACTTC. It encodes CASSQGHPGQGAYEQYF.

The rearrangement links TRBV7-8 to TRBJ1-4; unclear D gene. CDR1 is SGHVS and CDR2 is FQNEAQ in the germline V gene. Trimming removed 4 bases at V and 0 bases at J, with 6 bases between. The CDR3 consists of 14 residues. CDR3 coding DNA: TGTGCCAGCAGCTCGGGTACAACTAATGAAAAACTGTTTTTT. It is translated as CASSSGTTNEKLFF.